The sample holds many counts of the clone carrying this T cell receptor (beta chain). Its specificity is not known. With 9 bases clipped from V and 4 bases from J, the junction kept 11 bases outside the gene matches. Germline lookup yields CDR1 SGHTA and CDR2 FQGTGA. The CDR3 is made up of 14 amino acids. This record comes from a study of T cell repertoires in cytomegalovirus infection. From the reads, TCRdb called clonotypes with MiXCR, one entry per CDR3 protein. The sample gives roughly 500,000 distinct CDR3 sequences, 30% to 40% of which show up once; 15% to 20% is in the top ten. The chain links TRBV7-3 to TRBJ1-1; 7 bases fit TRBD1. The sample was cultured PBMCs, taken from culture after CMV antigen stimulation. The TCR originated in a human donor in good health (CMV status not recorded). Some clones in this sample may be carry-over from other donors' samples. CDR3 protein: CASAWGDRSTEAFF. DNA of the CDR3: TGTGCCAGTGCCTGGGGGGACAGAAGCACTGAAGCTTTCTTT.